The next 22 T cell receptor beta chains were all read from a single sample in a study of T-cell memory formation after mild COVID-19. Using its own MiXCR run on the 5' RACE reads, TCRdb lists one record per CDR3 protein. The table shows 190,000 or so distinct CDR3 sequences, with roughly 23% occurring only once. Material for sequencing was PBMCs or a T cell subset sorted from them (not recorded which). These receptors all stem from an adult woman who had mild COVID-19 (a few samples of this study predate the infection). Cell type and time point are not known.

This clonotype was seen a handful of times. The chain links TRBV4-1 to TRBJ2-5; D is undetermined. CDR1 is MGHRA and CDR2 is YSYEKL in the germline V gene. V lost 0 bases and J lost 1, with 9 bases in between. This CDR3 is built from 15 residues. Here the CDR3 DNA reads TGCGCCAGCAGCCAAGATGGGGTAGCCCAAGAGACCCAGTACTTC. It encodes CASSQDGVAQETQYF.

This sequence joins TRBV5-6 and TRBJ1-1, with D maybe TRBD1 (5 bases). The ends were cut back, 0 bases at V and 3 bases at J, with 15 bases in the middle. The length of the CDR3 is 16 residues. Germline V CDR1 and CDR2: SGHDT, YYEEEE. The CDR3 bases are TGTGCCAGCAGCTTGGTCCGGAGGGGAGAGGACACTGAAGCTTTCTTT. Translation gives CASSLVRRGEDTEAFF. The variable domain in full, completed from reference TRBV5-6 and TRBJ1-1, reads DAGVTQSPTHLIKTRGQQVTLRCSPKSGHDTVSWYQQALGQGPQFIFQYYEEEERQRGNFPDRFSGHQFPNYSSELNVNALLLGDSALYLCASSLVRRGEDTEAFFGQGTRLTVV.

The CDR3, as DNA: TGTGCCAGCAGCCAACCGGGACAGGGGGCTAACGAGCAGTACTTC. Protein: CASSQPGQGANEQYF. This sequence joins TRBV14 and TRBJ2-7; 12 bases match TRBD1. The V and J ends lost 2 bases and 5 bases, in that order; junction bases with no gene match: 4. CDR1 is SGHDN and CDR2 is FVKESK in the germline V gene. The CDR3 covers 15 residues.

This clonotype showed up just a few times. The genes are TRBV20-1 and TRBJ2-1; D is unresolved. CDR1 and CDR2 from the germline V gene are DFQATT and SNEGSKA (reference sequence). Trimming shortened V by 2 bases and J by 3 bases, and 11 bases separated the two germline ends. The CDR3 extends over 14 amino acids. The CDR3 DNA follows: TGCAGTGCTAGACGTATGCTGGGCTACAATGAGCAGTTCTTC. Encoded protein: CSARRMLGYNEQFF.

This clonotype was found many times. The rearrangement uses TRBV9 and TRBJ2-3; 10 positions agree with TRBD1. With 4 bases clipped from V and 2 bases from J, the junction kept 10 bases outside the gene matches. CDR3 length: 17 residues. Per the germline V gene, CDR1 is SGDLS and CDR2 is YYNGEE. The CDR3 loop reads CASSSHWGQGPTDTQYF. The CDR3 DNA follows: TGTGCCAGCAGCTCCCATTGGGGACAGGGGCCCACAGATACGCAGTATTTT.

This chain uses TRBV24-1 with TRBJ2-1, with D unclear. The CDR3 length is 12 residues. CDR1 and CDR2 from the germline V gene are KGHDR and SFDVKD. Trimming left V 6 bases short and J 6 bases short, with 8 bases between. The DNA of the CDR3 is TGTGCCACCAGTTCTATGGGCAATGAGCAGTTCTTC. Translated: CATSSMGNEQFF.

V and J are TRBV2 and TRBJ1-1; D possibly corresponds to TRBD1 (5 bases). The V end was cut by 8 bases, the J end by 4 bases, with 8 bases between. Germline CDR1 SNHLY, CDR2 FYNNEI. The CDR3 has 11 amino acids. The CDR3 coding sequence is TGTGCCAGCCTTGGGGCCACTGAAGCTTTCTTT. The encoded protein is CASLGATEAFF. The entire variable domain, with the rest obtained from reference TRBV2 and TRBJ1-1, is as follows: EPEVTQTPSHQVTQMGQEVILRCVPISNHLYFYWYRQILGQKVEFLVSFYNNEISEKSEIFDDQFSVERPDGSNFTLKIRSTKLEDSAMYFCASLGATEAFFGQGTRLTVV.

This clonotype was recorded a few times. The V and J genes are TRBV11-2 and TRBJ1-1; tentative D call: TRBD1 (5 bases). V was pared by 1 base and J by 0 bases, with 12 bases between. Germline V gene data show CDR1 as SGHAT and CDR2 as FQNNGV. The CDR3 covers 16 residues. Written as DNA, the CDR3 is TGTGCCAGCAGCTTAGCTCCGGGGGATATGAACACTGAAGCTTTCTTT. It is translated as CASSLAPGDMNTEAFF.

The table lists this clonotype with a few counts. CDR3 DNA sequence: TGTGCCAGCAGCCCCGGGACCCGGGTCAACGAGCAGTACTTC. Protein product: CASSPGTRVNEQYF. This chain joins TRBV9 and TRBJ2-7; either TRBD1 or TRBD2 may fit D (5 bases each). The CDR3 length is 14 residues. Trimming pared 4 bases from V and 5 bases from J, leaving 16 bases between. Germline CDR1 reads SGDLS; CDR2 reads YYNGEE.

The chain couples TRBV5-1 to TRBJ1-1; no firm D call. The CDR3 loop spans 11 amino acids. Trimming left V 0 bases short and J 6 bases short, with 3 bases between. CDR1 is SGHRS, CDR2 YFSETQ, per germline. The CDR3 DNA follows: TGCGCCAGCAGCTTGGACGCTGAAGCTTTCTTT. Protein sequence: CASSLDAEAFF.

V gene TRBV4-3 combines with J gene TRBJ2-1; D unresolved. Trimming shortened V by 1 base and J by 6 bases, and 13 bases separated the two germline ends. Germline CDR1 is LGHNA and CDR2 is YSLEER. The CDR3 is made up of 15 amino acids. As DNA, the CDR3 is TGCGCCAGCAGCCAAGCTCTCGGGTCACTCAATGAGCAGTTCTTC. This translates into CASSQALGSLNEQFF.

The rearrangement links TRBV5-5 to TRBJ2-1; 10 nucleotides agree with TRBD1. Looked up from germline, CDR1 is SGHKS and CDR2 is YYEKEE (reference sequence). The CDR3 is made up of 16 amino acids. The trim removed 4 bases at V and 5 bases at J, leaving 9 bases unmatched. The CDR3 loop is CASSRLTGGKDNEQFF. The CDR3 DNA sequence: TGTGCCAGCAGCCGCCTGACAGGGGGCAAAGACAATGAGCAGTTCTTC.

Comments on this clonotype: The germline gene is not matched at one end of the junction; a read error may be the cause. The chain recombines TRBV7-7 with TRBJ2-1, with 7 bases that match TRBD1. There are 14 residues in the CDR3. The V gene's germline CDR1 is SSHAT and CDR2 FNYEAQ (reference sequence). CDR3 protein: CASSLAQGNNEQFF. The CDR3 DNA sequence: TGTGCTAGCAGCTTAGCACAGGGGAACAATGAGCAGTTCTTC.

Remarks on this clonotype: An end of the junction differs from the germline gene, which may be a read error. The DNA of the CDR3 is TGCAGCGTTCACGGGGAAGGGCAGAACACCGGGGAGATGTTTTTT. This translates into CSVHGEGQNTGEMFF. The chain is built from TRBV29-1 and TRBJ2-2; D is possibly TRBD2 (5 bases). The CDR3 runs to 15 residues. The germline gives CDR1 SQVTM, CDR2 ANQGSEA.

The genes are TRBV30 and TRBJ2-1, with TRBD2 identical over 8 bases. The J segment lost 7 bases and the V segment lost 4 bases, leaving 12 bases of the junction unmatched. The germline CDR1 and CDR2 sequences are GTSNPN and SVGIG (reference sequence). The CDR3 is made up of 15 amino acids. In DNA, the CDR3 is TGTGCCTGGATCCCGGGACTAGACGGAGATAATGAGCAGTTCTTC. It specifies CAWIPGLDGDNEQFF.

The DNA for the CDR3 is TGTGCCAGCAGTTTATCGATCCATTACAATGAGCAGTTCTTC. Residues: CASSLSIHYNEQFF. V usage is TRBV27 and J usage is TRBJ2-1; D is unclear. This CDR3 has 14 residues. Germline CDR1 is MNHEY and CDR2 is SMNVEV (reference sequence). V was pared by 0 bases and J by 4 bases, with 7 bases between.

This clonotype showed up just a few times. The rearrangement links TRBV9 to TRBJ2-3; D is ambiguous. V shed 0 bases and J shed 0 bases, with 8 bases lying between them. This CDR3 comprises 15 residues. Germline V lookup: CDR1 SGDLS, CDR2 YYNGEE. The CDR3 region is CASSVEGGSTDTQYF. CDR3 coding DNA: TGTGCCAGCAGCGTAGAAGGTGGGAGCACAGATACGCAGTATTTT.

This clonotype appeared a few times. The rearrangement joins TRBV5-5 to TRBJ1-2; TRBD1 is a possible D gene (6 bases). The CDR3 is 17 residues long. V lost 4 bases to trimming and J lost 1 base, with 20 bases between them. Looked up from germline, CDR1 is SGHKS and CDR2 is YYEKEE (reference sequence). CDR3 region: CASSTFGGGALNYGYTF. The CDR3 nucleotides are TGTGCCAGCAGCACCTTTGGAGGGGGGGCCCTTAACTATGGCTACACCTTC.

This clonotype turned up a few times. The genes are TRBV7-9 and TRBJ1-1, with D possibly being TRBD1 (6 bases). V lost 5 bases and J lost 5, with 18 bases in between. The CDR3 has 15 residues. The germline V gene has CDR1 SEHNR and CDR2 FQNEAQ (reference sequence). DNA for the CDR3: TGTGCCAGCAGCCTTTCCGGCAGGGGCTTTACTGAAGCTTTCTTT. Translating it yields CASSLSGRGFTEAFF.

There are a few counts of this clonotype. The chain uses TRBV4-3 and TRBJ2-1; TRBD2 agrees at 13 bases. The CDR3 extends over 16 amino acids. V shed 6 bases, J shed 9 bases, and the junction held 11 bases outside the gene matches. Germline V lookup: CDR1 LGHNA, CDR2 YSLEER. This CDR3 reads CASSPQLAGGPTEQFF. Written as DNA, the CDR3 is TGCGCCAGCAGTCCGCAACTAGCGGGAGGGCCCACTGAGCAGTTCTTC.

The table lists this clonotype with a few counts. The V and J genes are TRBV11-2 and TRBJ2-7; the D is unclear. V dropped 1 base and J dropped 2 bases, with 15 bases sitting between them. CDR1 is SGHAT and CDR2 is FQNNGV in the germline V gene. CDR3 length: 16 residues. As DNA, the CDR3 is TGTGCCAGCAGCTTAGTCAAGGTCCCCTGGGCCTACGAGCAGTACTTC. This gives the protein CASSLVKVPWAYEQYF.

A few counts support this clonotype. CDR3 amino acids: CASSPNTGLNSPLHF. In DNA, the CDR3 is TGTGCCAGTAGTCCCAACACTGGCCTTAATTCACCCCTCCACTTT. V gene TRBV19 combines with J gene TRBJ1-6; D call uncertain. Trimming took 5 bases from V and 6 from J, leaving 14 bases between them. The CDR3 is made up of 15 amino acids. CDR1 and CDR2 (germline): LNHDA, SQIVND (reference sequence).